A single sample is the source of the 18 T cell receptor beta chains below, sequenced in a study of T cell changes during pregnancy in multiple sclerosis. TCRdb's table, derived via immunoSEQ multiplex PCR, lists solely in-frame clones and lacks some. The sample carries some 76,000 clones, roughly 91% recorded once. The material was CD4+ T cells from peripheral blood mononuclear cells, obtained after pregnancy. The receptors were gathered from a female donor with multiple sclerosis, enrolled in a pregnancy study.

For the CDR3, the DNA is TGTGCCAGCAGCTTGGAGGGGGCAGGTAGCAATCAGCCCCAGCATTTT. It encodes CASSLEGAGSNQPQHF. The J gene is TRBJ1-5, the V gene TRBV5-8, with 7 bases fitting TRBD1. V trimming: 0 bases; J trimming: 0 bases; junction bases outside the gene matches: 3. Looked up from germline, CDR1 is SGHTS and CDR2 is YDEGEE. The CDR3 extends over 16 amino acids.

The DNA of the CDR3 is TGTGCCAGCAGCTTAGGGACAAGCTGGAACACCGGGGAGCTGTTTTTT. Its translation is CASSLGTSWNTGELFF. V usage is TRBV7-6 and J usage is TRBJ2-2, with a possible D match to TRBD1 (5 bases). Germline CDR1 and CDR2: SGHVS and FNYEAQ. Trimming removed 1 base from V and 1 base from J, with 10 bases in between. The CDR3 covers 16 residues.

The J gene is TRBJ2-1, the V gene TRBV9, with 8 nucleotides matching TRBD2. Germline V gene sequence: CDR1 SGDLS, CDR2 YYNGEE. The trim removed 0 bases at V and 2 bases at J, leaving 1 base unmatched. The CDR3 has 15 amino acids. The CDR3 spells CASSVDGGAYNEQFF. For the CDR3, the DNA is TGTGCCAGCAGCGTAGACGGGGGGGCCTACAATGAGCAGTTCTTC.

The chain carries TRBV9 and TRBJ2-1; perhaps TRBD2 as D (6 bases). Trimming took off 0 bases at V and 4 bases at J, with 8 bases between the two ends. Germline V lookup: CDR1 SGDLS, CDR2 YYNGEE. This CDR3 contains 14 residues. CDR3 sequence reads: CASSVGGTYNEQFF. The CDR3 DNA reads TGTGCCAGCAGCGTAGGAGGGACTTACAATGAGCAGTTCTTC.

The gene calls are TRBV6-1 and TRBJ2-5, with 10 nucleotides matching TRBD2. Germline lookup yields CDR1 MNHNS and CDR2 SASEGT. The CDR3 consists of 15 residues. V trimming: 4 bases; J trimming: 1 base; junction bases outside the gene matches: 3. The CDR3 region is CASSVTSGIQETQYF. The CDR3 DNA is TGTGCCAGCAGTGTTACTAGCGGGATCCAAGAGACCCAGTACTTC.

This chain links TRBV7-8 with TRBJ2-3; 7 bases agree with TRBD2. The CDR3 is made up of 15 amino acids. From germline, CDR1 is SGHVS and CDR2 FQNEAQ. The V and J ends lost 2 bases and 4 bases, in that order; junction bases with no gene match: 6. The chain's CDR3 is CASSLSMGGADTQYF. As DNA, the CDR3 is TGTGCCAGCAGCTTATCTATGGGGGGGGCAGATACGCAGTATTTT.

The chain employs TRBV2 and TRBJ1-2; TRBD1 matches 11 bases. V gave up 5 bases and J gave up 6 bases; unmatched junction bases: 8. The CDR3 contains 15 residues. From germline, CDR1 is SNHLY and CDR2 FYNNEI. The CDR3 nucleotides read TGTGCCAGCAGTTCCCTTCGGACAGGGGGCGATGGCTACACCTTC. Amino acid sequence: CASSSLRTGGDGYTF.

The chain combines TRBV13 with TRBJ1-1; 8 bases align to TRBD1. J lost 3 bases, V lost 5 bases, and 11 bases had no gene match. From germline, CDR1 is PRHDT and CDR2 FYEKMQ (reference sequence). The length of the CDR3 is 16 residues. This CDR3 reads CASSPRGQAVDTEAFF. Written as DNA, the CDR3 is TGTGCCAGCAGCCCGCGGGGACAGGCGGTCGACACTGAAGCTTTCTTT.

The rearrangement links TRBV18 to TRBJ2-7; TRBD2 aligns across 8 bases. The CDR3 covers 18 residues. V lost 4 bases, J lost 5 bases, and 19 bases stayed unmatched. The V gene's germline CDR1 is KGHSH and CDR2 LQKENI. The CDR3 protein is CASSLSPSRPGGVNEQYF. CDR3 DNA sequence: TGTGCCAGCTCACTGTCCCCCTCTCGTCCGGGAGGGGTCAACGAGCAGTACTTC.

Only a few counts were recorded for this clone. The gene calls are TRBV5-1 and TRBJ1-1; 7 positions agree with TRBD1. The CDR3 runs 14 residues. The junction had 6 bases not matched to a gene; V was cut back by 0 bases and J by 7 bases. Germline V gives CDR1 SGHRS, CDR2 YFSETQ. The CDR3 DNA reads TGCGCCAGCAGCTTGGCCTTGGGACAGCTTGAAGCTTTCTTT. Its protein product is CASSLALGQLEAFF.

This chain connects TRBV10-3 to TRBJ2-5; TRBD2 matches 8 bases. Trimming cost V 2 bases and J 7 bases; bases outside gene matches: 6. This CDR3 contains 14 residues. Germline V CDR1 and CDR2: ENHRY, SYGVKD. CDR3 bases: TGTGCCATCAGTGAGGGGACTAGTCATGGGACCCAGTACTTC. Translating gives CAISEGTSHGTQYF.

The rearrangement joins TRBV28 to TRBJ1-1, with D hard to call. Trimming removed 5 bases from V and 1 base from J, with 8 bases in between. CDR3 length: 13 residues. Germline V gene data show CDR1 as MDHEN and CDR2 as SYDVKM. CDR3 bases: TGTGCCAGCAGTCTCCCAGGGAACACTGAAGCTTTCTTT. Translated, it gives CASSLPGNTEAFF.

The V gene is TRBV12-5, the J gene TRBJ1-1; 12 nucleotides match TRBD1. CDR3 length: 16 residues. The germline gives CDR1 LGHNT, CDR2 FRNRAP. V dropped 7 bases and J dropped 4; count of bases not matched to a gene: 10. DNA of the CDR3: TGTGCTAGTGTCCAGAGGGGGGACAGGGGGCCCACTGAAGCTTTCTTT. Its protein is CASVQRGDRGPTEAFF.

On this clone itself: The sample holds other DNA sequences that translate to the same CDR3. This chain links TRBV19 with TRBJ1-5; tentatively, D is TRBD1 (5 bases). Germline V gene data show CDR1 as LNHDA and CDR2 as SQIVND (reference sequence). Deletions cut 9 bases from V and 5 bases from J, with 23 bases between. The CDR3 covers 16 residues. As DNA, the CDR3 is TGTGCCAGCGTAACGCACGCGGGGAGGGGCTATCAGCCCCAGCATTTT. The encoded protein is CASVTHAGRGYQPQHF.

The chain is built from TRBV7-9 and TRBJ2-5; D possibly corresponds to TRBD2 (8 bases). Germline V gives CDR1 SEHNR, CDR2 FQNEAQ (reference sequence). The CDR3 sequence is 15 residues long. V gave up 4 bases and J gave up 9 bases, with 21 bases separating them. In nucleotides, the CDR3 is TGTGCCAGCAGCTCCAACAGGGGTGGAGCGGGGGCCCAGTACTTC. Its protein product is CASSSNRGGAGAQYF.

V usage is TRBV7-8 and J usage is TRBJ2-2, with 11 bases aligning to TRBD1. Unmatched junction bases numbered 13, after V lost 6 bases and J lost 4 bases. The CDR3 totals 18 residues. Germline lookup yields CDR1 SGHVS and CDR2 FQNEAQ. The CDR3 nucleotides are TGTGCCAGCAGTTACGGGACAGGGGGGTTTTCAGGCACCGGGGAGCTGTTTTTT. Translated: CASSYGTGGFSGTGELFF.

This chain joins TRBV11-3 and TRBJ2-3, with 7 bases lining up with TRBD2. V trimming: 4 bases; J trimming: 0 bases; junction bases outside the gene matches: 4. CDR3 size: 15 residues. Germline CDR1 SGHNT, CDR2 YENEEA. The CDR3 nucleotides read TGTGCCAGCAGCTCCCTAGCGGTTAGCACAGATACGCAGTATTTT. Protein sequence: CASSSLAVSTDTQYF.

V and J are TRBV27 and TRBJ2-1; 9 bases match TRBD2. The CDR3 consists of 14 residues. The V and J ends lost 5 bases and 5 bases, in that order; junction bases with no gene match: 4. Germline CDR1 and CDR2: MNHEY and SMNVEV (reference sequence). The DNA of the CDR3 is TGTGCCAGCAGTCTGACTAGCGGAAACAATGAGCAGTTCTTC. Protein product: CASSLTSGNNEQFF.